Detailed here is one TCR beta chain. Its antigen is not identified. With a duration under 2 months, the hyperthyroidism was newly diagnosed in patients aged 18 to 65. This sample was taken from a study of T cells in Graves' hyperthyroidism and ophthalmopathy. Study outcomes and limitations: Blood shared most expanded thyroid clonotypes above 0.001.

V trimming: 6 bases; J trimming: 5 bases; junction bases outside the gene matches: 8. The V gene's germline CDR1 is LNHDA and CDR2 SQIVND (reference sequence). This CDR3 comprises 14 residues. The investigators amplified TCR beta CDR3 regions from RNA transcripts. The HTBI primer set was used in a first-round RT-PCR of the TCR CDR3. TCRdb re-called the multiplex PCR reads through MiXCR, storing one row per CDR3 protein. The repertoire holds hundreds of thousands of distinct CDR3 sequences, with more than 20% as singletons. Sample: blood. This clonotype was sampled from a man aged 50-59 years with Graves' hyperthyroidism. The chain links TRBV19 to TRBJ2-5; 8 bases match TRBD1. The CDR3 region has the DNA TGTGCCAGTAGCCGGGGACAGGTCGCGGAGACCCAGTACTTC. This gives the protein CASSRGQVAETQYF.